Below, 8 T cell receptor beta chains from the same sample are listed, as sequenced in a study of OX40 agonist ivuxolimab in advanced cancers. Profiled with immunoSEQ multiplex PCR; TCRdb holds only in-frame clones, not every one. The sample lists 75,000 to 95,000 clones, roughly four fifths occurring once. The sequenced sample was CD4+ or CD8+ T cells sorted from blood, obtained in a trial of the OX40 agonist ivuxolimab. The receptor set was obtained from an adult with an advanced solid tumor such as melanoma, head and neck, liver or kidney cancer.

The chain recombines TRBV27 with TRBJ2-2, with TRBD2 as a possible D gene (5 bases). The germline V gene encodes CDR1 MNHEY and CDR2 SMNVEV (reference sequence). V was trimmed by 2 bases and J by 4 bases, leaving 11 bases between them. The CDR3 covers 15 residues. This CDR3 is CASSLEGEGTGELFF. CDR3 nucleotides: TGTGCCAGCAGTTTAGAGGGAGAAGGCACCGGGGAGCTGTTTTTT.

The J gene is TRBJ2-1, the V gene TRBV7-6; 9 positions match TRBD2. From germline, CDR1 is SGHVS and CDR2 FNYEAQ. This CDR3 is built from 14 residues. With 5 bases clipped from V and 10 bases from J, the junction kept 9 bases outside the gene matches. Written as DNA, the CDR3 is TGTGCCAGCAGCACGGGACTAGCCGGAGGCGAGCAGTTCTTC. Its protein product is CASSTGLAGGEQFF.

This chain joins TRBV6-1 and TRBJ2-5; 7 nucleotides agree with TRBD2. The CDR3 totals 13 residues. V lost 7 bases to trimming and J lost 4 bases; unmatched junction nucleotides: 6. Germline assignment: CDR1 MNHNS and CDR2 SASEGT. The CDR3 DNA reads TGTGCCAGCAAGCGGGAAGTAGCAGAGACCCAGTACTTC. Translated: CASKREVAETQYF.

The DNA for the CDR3 is TGTGCCAGCAGCCAAGAGGGGCGGGGCGCCATCTACGAGCAGTACTTC. It is translated as CASSQEGRGAIYEQYF. V usage is TRBV4-2 and J usage is TRBJ2-5; TRBD2 is a possible D gene (6 bases). The end of the DNA fits TRBJ2-7 better, so the J call may be wrong. Germline assignment: CDR1 LGHNA and CDR2 YNFKEQ. The CDR3 sequence is 16 residues long.

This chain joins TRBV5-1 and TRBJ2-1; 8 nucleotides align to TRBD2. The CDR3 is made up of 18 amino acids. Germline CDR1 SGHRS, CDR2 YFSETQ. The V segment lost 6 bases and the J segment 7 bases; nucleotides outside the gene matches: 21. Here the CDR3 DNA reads TGCGCCAGCACCACCCTGTCCACCAGCGGGAGAGTTGGGAATGAGCAGTTCTTC. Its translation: CASTTLSTSGRVGNEQFF.

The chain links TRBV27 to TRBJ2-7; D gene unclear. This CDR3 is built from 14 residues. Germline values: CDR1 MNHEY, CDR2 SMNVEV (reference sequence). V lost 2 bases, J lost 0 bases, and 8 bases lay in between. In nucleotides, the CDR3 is TGTGCCAGCAGTTTAAAGATAGGCTCCTACGAGCAGTACTTC. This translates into CASSLKIGSYEQYF.

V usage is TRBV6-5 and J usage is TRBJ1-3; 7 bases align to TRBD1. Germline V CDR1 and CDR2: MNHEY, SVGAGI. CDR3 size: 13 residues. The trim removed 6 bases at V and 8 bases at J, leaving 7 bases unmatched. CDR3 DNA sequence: TGTGCCAGCAGCGGGACAGTTTCGGACACCATATATTTT. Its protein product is CASSGTVSDTIYF.

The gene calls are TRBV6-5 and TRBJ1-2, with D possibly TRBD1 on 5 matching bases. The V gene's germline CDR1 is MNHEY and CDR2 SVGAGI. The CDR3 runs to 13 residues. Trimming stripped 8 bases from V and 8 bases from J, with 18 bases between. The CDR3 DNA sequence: TGTGCCAGCGCCACAGGTCAGGGAGACGGCTACACCTTC. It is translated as CASATGQGDGYTF.